This T cell receptor beta chain appears in the sequencing data of a study of cytomegalovirus exposure and HLA in healthy donors. For the study at large: HLA-typed donors were the source of about 85 million unique TCRs, which an early data release held. General study results and limits: Later analysis demonstrated an association between a missense DCLRE1C variant and TCR beta V- and J-gene trimming.

PCR primers comprised 60 Vbeta and 13 Jbeta primers. TCRdb's table, derived via immunoSEQ multiplex PCR, lists solely in-frame clones and lacks some. The repertoire holds approximately 150,000 clones, more than 70% seen once, with around 11% in the top ten. The donors gave bone marrow, and they were healthy. Remarks on this clone: What it recognizes is unknown.

The sequence was collected from a man in his late teens or twenties in good health and CMV-seropositive. Sample: PBMCs.

CDR3 nucleotide sequence: TGTGCCAGCAGCTTAATGGGCAGGAACACTGAAGCTTTCTTT. Residues: CASSLMGRNTEAFF. The V gene is TRBV11-2, the J gene TRBJ1-1; D unresolved. CDR3 length: 14 residues. V was clipped by 2 bases and J by 1 base, with 8 bases between them. Germline lookup yields CDR1 SGHAT and CDR2 FQNNGV. Full variable domain (rest looked up from reference TRBV11-2 and TRBJ1-1): EAGVAQSPRYKIIEKRQSVAFWCNPISGHATLYWYQQILGQGPKLLIQFQNNGVVDDSQLPKDRFSAERLKGVDSTLKIQPAKLEDSAVYLCASSLMGRNTEAFFGQGTRLTVV.